This T cell receptor beta chain derives from a study of T cells after yellow fever vaccination (dated by TCRdb to between 2018 and 2020). In terms of the full investigation: The SMART-Seq v4 Ultra Low Input RNA kit was used to prepare libraries from fractions with low cell numbers. Bulk TCR alpha and beta repertoires were sequenced longitudinally to track T-cell clones before and after primary and booster YFV17D yellow fever vaccination. Two healthy male donors, one aged 18 to 30 and one aged 30 to 39 years, were included in the cohort. Blood was drawn at multiple timepoints before and after primary and secondary immunization, with bulk PBMC replicates and cell subsets isolated. Points the paper makes about the study in general: A small share of clonotypes occurred in both CD4 and CD8 compartments, likely arising from convergent recombination. Compared with the primary T-cell response, the secondary T-cell response was weaker but faster, peaking on day 5 rather than day 15. Only two donors were included in the study, so the extent to which the findings can be generalized is limited. After the booster, most of the clones that had expanded following primary vaccination were detected again (around 97% of CD4 and around 90% of CD8), which suggests that memory was broadly maintained. Computational filtering was required because FACS-sorted repertoires could contain abundant contaminating clonotypes from the bulk population.

Taken with the paper, the label for treatment or condition translates to: live attenuated yellow fever vaccine strain. Two biological replicates of bulk PBMCs were collected at each blood-draw timepoint. A standard Ficoll-Paque protocol was used to isolate PBMCs from peripheral blood. TriZol was used to extract RNA from bulk PBMCs, CD4 and CD8 fractions, and dextramer-positive and dextramer-negative fractions. TCRdb lists the instrument as Illumina NovaSeq 6000. TCR cDNA was synthesized by 5'RACE template switching, which introduced a universal primer site and unique molecular identifiers. Priming for cDNA synthesis came from both the TCR alpha and TCR beta constant segments. Library amplification used two PCR steps, and the second PCR step added sample barcodes and sequencing adapters. Libraries were sequenced on Illumina HiSeq 2500 (2x100 bp) or NovaSeq (2x150 bp). In the original analysis: Demultiplexing of reads and collapsing into UMI consensus sequences were performed with MIGEC, and V(D)J alignment was carried out with MiXCR. Vaccine-responding clonotypes were defined with edgeR using replicate PBMC samples, requiring FDR below 0.01 and a log2 fold change above 5 up to day 15. CD4 or CD8 identity was assigned to each bulk clonotype according to whether the clonotype was present at higher abundance in the sequenced CD4 repertoire or the sequenced CD8 repertoire. The public reads were reanalyzed by TCRdb: fastp trimming at Q25, MiXCR alignment, in-frame beta chains only. Every CDR3 protein is listed once, alongside the most common genes and DNA of its rows. TCRdb, not the original authors, processed these V and J calls. This sample gives 350,000 to 450,000 distinct CDR3 sequences in total; around 20% of them show up just once. Over 15% of the sample goes to the ten largest clones.

Worth noting for this clonotype: No antigen is known for it. Base qualities were left out, and no much larger clone turns up one base away.

Relative to germline, V is 1 base shorter and J is 3 bases shorter, with 13 bases between their ends. The germline V gene encodes CDR1 DFQATT and CDR2 SNEGSKA (reference sequence). CDR3 length: 14 amino acids, cysteine to phenylalanine. Solely the CDR3 DNA is kept, with 42 bases framed from the first base. The receptor's source is a young man who received the YFV17D yellow fever vaccine. The material was PBMCs, obtained before the yellow fever booster vaccination. The chain couples TRBV20-1 to TRBJ2-7; a tentative D match to TRBD1 spans 5 bases. Here the CDR3 is given as CSARATGLDYEQYF. The bases are TGCAGTGCTAGAGCCACAGGCCTAGACTACGAGCAGTACTTC.